Each of the 23 T cell receptor beta chains below was sequenced from the same sample in a study of a mutant IDH1 vaccine in newly diagnosed glioma. These TCRs are of unknown antigen specificity. Indicated time point: week 35, safety follow-up. With topical imiquimod, each dose of the vaccine consisted of 300 ug of mutant IDH1 20-mer peptide. Clones were read by immunoSEQ multiplex PCR, and TCRdb kept only the in-frame ones, dropping some. The sample gives 50,000 to 70,000 clones, about 74% of which show up once; 4.7% is in the top ten. The source was PBMCs, collected from a glioma patient whose treatment included an IDH1 peptide vaccine. The source is a man aged 50-60 years with glioma.

The CDR3 nucleotides read TGTGCCAGCAGTTACCGGACAGGGGCCACCTCCGGGGAGCTGTTTTTT. It codes for CASSYRTGATSGELFF. The chain uses TRBV6-6 and TRBJ2-2, with 9 bases aligning to TRBD1. Germline trimming cut 2 bases from V and 6 bases from J; bases unmatched to any gene: 7. Germline V gene lookup returns CDR1 MNHNY and CDR2 SVGAGI (reference sequence). The CDR3 extends over 16 amino acids.

The chain recombines TRBV12-5 with TRBJ2-3; D is uncertain. The CDR3 length is 11 residues. V was clipped by 6 bases and J by 4 bases, with 5 bases between them. CDR1 and CDR2 (germline): LGHNT, FRNRAP. The CDR3: CASGAADTQYF. In DNA, the CDR3 is TGTGCTAGTGGCGCCGCAGATACGCAGTATTTT.

The V gene is TRBV7-2, the J gene TRBJ1-4, with 8 bases identical to TRBD1. Germline V lookup: CDR1 SGHTA, CDR2 FQGNSA. V trimming: 2 bases; J trimming: 4 bases; junction bases outside the gene matches: 3. CDR3 length: 15 residues. In DNA form, the CDR3 reads TGTGCCAGCAGCTTAACGGGACAGGTTAATGAAAAACTGTTTTTT. Amino acid sequence: CASSLTGQVNEKLFF.

V gene TRBV5-6 combines with J gene TRBJ2-3; D may correspond to TRBD1 or TRBD2 (6 bases each). CDR3 size: 15 residues. From germline, CDR1 is SGHDT and CDR2 YYEEEE. Trimming cost V 5 bases and J 3 bases, with 16 bases left between them. Here the CDR3 reads CASRPKGGVTDTQYF. The CDR3 coding sequence is TGTGCCAGCAGACCGAAGGGGGGTGTTACAGATACGCAGTATTTT.

The rearrangement uses TRBV2 and TRBJ1-5; D may be TRBD1 (6 bases). V lost 7 bases and J lost 4, with 11 bases in between. Germline V gene lookup returns CDR1 SNHLY and CDR2 FYNNEI. CDR3 length: 13 residues. CDR3 bases: TGTGCCAGCAACCGGGACACTAATCAGCCCCAGCATTTT. Protein sequence: CASNRDTNQPQHF.

The sample holds a few counts of this clone. J is TRBJ1-5 and V is TRBV10-3, with D possibly matching TRBD1 (6 bases). Germline-derived CDR1 and CDR2 are ENHRY and SYGVKD. V lost 0 bases and J 5 bases, leaving 8 bases between the germline ends. The CDR3 consists of 14 residues. CDR3 residues: CAISESGGDQPQHF. The CDR3 DNA sequence: TGTGCCATCAGTGAGTCAGGGGGTGATCAGCCCCAGCATTTT.

The V and J genes are TRBV30 and TRBJ1-4, with D perhaps matching TRBD1 (6 bases). V lost 5 bases, J lost 7 bases, and 14 bases lay in between. Germline lookup yields CDR1 GTSNPN and CDR2 SVGIG (reference sequence). The CDR3 sequence is 13 residues long. CDR3 in DNA: TGTGCCTGGGGGCGGGACAATCTTGAAAAACTGTTTTTT. Protein sequence: CAWGRDNLEKLFF.

This clone was seen once. The chain uses TRBV7-2 and TRBJ1-5; D remains ambiguous. CDR1 SGHTA and CDR2 FQGNSA come from the germline V gene. Trimming pared 4 bases from V and 0 bases from J, leaving 13 bases between. CDR3 size: 16 residues. CDR3 region: CASSSHRRLSNQPQHF. CDR3 DNA sequence: TGTGCCAGCAGCTCGCACCGAAGGCTTAGCAATCAGCCCCAGCATTTT. Combining the CDR3 with reference TRBV7-2 and TRBJ1-5 gives the whole variable domain GAGVSQSPSNKVTEKGKDVELRCDPISGHTALYWYRQSLGQGLEFLIYFQGNSAPDKSGLPSDRFSAERTGGSVSTLTIQRTQQEDSAVYLCASSSHRRLSNQPQHFGDGTRLSIL.

The rearrangement joins TRBV10-3 to TRBJ1-5, with D possibly being TRBD1 (5 bases). This CDR3 has 15 amino acids. Germline V CDR1 and CDR2: ENHRY, SYGVKD. Trimming took off 3 bases at V and 3 bases at J, with 12 bases between the two ends. The CDR3 loop is CAISEPDSFNQPQHF. CDR3 coding DNA: TGTGCCATCAGTGAACCCGACAGCTTCAATCAGCCCCAGCATTTT.

The CDR3 bases are TGTGCCAGCAGCCTGGAGGGTGGCCATCAGCCCCAGCATTTT. Translated: CASSLEGGHQPQHF. The gene calls are TRBV27 and TRBJ1-5; no definite D call. V was cut by 6 bases and J by 5 bases, with 14 bases left in between. Germline loops: CDR1 MNHEY, CDR2 SMNVEV (reference sequence). CDR3 length: 14 amino acids.

This clone was recorded a few times. This rearrangement joins TRBV9 to TRBJ2-7; D possibly matches TRBD1 or TRBD2 (5 bases each). Trimming took 0 bases from V and 2 from J, leaving 9 bases between them. Germline assignment: CDR1 SGDLS and CDR2 YYNGEE. The CDR3 extends over 14 amino acids. Written as DNA, the CDR3 is TGTGCCAGCAGCGTAGTCGAGGGACCCTACGAGCAGTACTTC. Its translation is CASSVVEGPYEQYF.

The rearrangement links TRBV2 to TRBJ2-5; no clear D. V lost 8 bases, J lost 2 bases, and 9 bases lay in between. The germline V gene encodes CDR1 SNHLY and CDR2 FYNNEI. The CDR3 is 12 residues long. CDR3 nucleotides: TGTGCCAGCGAGCCAGAACAAGAGACCCAGTACTTC. This sequence encodes CASEPEQETQYF.

V and J are TRBV6-4 and TRBJ2-1; D is unclear. Trimming left V 5 bases short and J 7 bases short, with 15 bases between. This CDR3 has 14 residues. Germline V lookup: CDR1 MRHNA, CDR2 SNTAGT. The CDR3 nucleotides are TGTGCCAGCAGTAGCCTTGACGGTGGAAATGAGCAGTTCTTC. This encodes CASSSLDGGNEQFF.

This clone appeared a single time. This rearrangement joins TRBV19 to TRBJ1-1, with D unclear. The CDR3 runs to 16 residues. The germline V gene has CDR1 LNHDA and CDR2 SQIVND (reference sequence). Trimming took off 1 base at V and 0 bases at J, with 12 bases between the two ends. CDR3 residues: CASSIGEQYMNTEAFF. DNA for the CDR3: TGTGCCAGTAGTATAGGGGAACAGTACATGAACACTGAAGCTTTCTTT.

The V call is TRBV5-1, the J call TRBJ1-5; no firm D call. The CDR3 runs 13 residues. Germline values: CDR1 SGHRS, CDR2 YFSETQ. The ends were cut back, 1 base at V and 4 bases at J, with 6 bases in the middle. CDR3 nucleotides: TGCGCCAGCAGCTTGAACCCAAATCAGCCCCAGCATTTT. Its protein is CASSLNPNQPQHF.

The chain employs TRBV30 and TRBJ2-1; D possibly corresponds to TRBD2 (5 bases). V lost 8 bases, J lost 3 bases, and 20 bases lay in between. Germline V gene sequence: CDR1 GTSNPN, CDR2 SVGIG (reference sequence). The CDR3 covers 15 residues. The CDR3 region has the DNA TGTGCCGCCACACCAGGACTCGCGAGCTACAATGAGCAGTTCTTC. Encoded protein: CAATPGLASYNEQFF.

The chain joins TRBV29-1 to TRBJ1-5; possibly TRBD1 for D (5 bases). The CDR3 spans 14 residues. CDR1 and CDR2 from the germline V gene are SQVTM and ANQGSEA. Trimming pared 4 bases from V and 0 bases from J, leaving 10 bases between. CDR3 in DNA: TGCAGCGTTGGGGACCGATATAGCAATCAGCCCCAGCATTTT. It is translated as CSVGDRYSNQPQHF. Filled out from reference TRBV29-1 and TRBJ1-5, the complete variable domain reads SAVISQKPSRDICQRGTSLTIQCQVDSQVTMMFWYRQQPGQSLTLIATANQGSEATYESGFVIDKFPISRPNLTFSTLTVSNMSPEDSSIYLCSVGDRYSNQPQHFGDGTRLSIL.

This chain uses TRBV5-6 with TRBJ2-7; D might be TRBD2 (6 bases). The CDR3 contains 14 residues. Deletions cut 8 bases from V and 4 bases from J, with 19 bases between. Germline assignment: CDR1 SGHDT and CDR2 YYEEEE. The CDR3 nucleotides are TGTGCCAGTTCACTTGCGGGGTCCGTGTACGAGCAGTACTTC. Protein product: CASSLAGSVYEQYF.

The CDR3 sequence: CASSTAVNTEAFF. As DNA, the CDR3 is TGTGCCAGTAGTACGGCGGTGAACACTGAAGCTTTCTTT. The rearrangement links TRBV19 to TRBJ1-1, with D uncertain. Germline V gives CDR1 LNHDA, CDR2 SQIVND (reference sequence). V lost 4 bases, J lost 0 bases, and 6 bases lay in between. CDR3 size: 13 residues.

The chain couples TRBV30 to TRBJ2-1; tentative D call: TRBD1 (5 bases). The V end lost 3 bases, the J end lost 3 bases, and 15 bases lay between the germline ends. This CDR3 contains 15 residues. Looked up from germline, CDR1 is GTSNPN and CDR2 is SVGIG (reference sequence). This CDR3 reads CAWSTPLRGYNEQFF. DNA of the CDR3: TGTGCCTGGAGCACGCCATTAAGGGGCTACAATGAGCAGTTCTTC.

The sample holds one count of this clone. This sequence joins TRBV7-2 and TRBJ2-1, with D possibly matching TRBD2 (7 bases). Germline values: CDR1 SGHTA, CDR2 FQGNSA. The CDR3 runs to 16 residues. Trimming removed 5 bases at V and 1 base at J, with 15 bases between. CDR3 region: CASSPRRGASYNEQFF. The CDR3 DNA sequence: TGTGCCAGCAGCCCCAGACGGGGGGCTTCCTACAATGAGCAGTTCTTC.

J is TRBJ1-1 and V is TRBV11-2; D gene ambiguous. Trimming removed 5 bases at V and 6 bases at J, with 7 bases between. This CDR3 has 11 residues. Per the germline V gene, CDR1 is SGHAT and CDR2 is FQNNGV. The CDR3 spells CASSLTAEAFF. CDR3 nucleotide sequence: TGTGCCAGCAGCCTGACGGCTGAAGCTTTCTTT.

This clone has just a few counts. V gene TRBV6-6 combines with J gene TRBJ1-1; D may be TRBD1 (5 bases). Between the trimmed V and J ends, which lost 5 bases and 8 bases, there was a span of 18 bases. The CDR3 has 14 residues. Per germline, CDR1 MNHNY and CDR2 SVGAGI (reference sequence). The CDR3: CASSQQTGAFEAFF. CDR3 nucleotide sequence: TGTGCCAGCAGTCAACAAACAGGAGCTTTCGAAGCTTTCTTT.